This TCR beta chain was profiled in a study of CXCR3-negative and CXCR3-positive naive CD8 T cells. Study summary: TRB reads totalled about 140 million, about 1.5 +/- 0.3 million per library.

Germline assignment: CDR1 SNHLY and CDR2 FYNNEI. This CDR3 contains 17 residues. Via 5' RACE with UMI labels, TRB cDNA libraries were prepared. With the 5' RACE reads reprocessed, TCRdb shows one record per CDR3 protein and no DNA. The repertoire table contains about 45,000 distinct CDR3 sequences. Using triplicate sorts, a few hundred thousand cells were collected each time from every CD8+ T cell subset. Those CD8+ T cells considered naive were CD45RO-CCR7+CD27+CD95-. General study results and limits: Fresh PBMCs went into most assays, and CXCR3 expression partly declined after cryopreservation.

On this clonotype itself: Its antigen is not identified.

The J gene is TRBJ2-3, the V gene TRBV2; the D call from TCRdb, TRBD2, cannot be confirmed without DNA. This clonotype was obtained from a human donor in good health. Some clones in this sample may be carry-over from other donors' samples. Sequencing was done on a sample of naive CXCR3- CD8+ T cells from blood. The subset is: CD45RO-CCR7+CD27+CD95- naive CD8+ T cells lacking CXCR3 (TNR3-). CDR3 sequence: CASREIGTSGSSDTQYF.